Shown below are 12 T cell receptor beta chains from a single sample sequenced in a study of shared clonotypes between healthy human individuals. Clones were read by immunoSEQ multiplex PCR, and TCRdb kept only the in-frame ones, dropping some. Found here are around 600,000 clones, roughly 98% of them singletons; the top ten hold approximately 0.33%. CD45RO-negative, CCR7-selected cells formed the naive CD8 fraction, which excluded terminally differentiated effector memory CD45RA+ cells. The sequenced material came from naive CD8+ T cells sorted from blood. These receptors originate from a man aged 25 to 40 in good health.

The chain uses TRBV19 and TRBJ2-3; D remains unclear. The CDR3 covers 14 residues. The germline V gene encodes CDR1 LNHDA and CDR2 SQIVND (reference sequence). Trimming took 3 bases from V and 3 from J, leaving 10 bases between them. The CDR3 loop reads CASSISRRTDTQYF. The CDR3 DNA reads TGTGCCAGTAGTATTTCCAGGAGAACAGATACGCAGTATTTT.

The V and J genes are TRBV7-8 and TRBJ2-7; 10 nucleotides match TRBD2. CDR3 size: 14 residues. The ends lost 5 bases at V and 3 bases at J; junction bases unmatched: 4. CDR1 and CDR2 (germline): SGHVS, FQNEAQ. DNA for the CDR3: TGTGCCAGCAGCCCGGGACTAGCGCGCTACGAGCAGTACTTC. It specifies CASSPGLARYEQYF.

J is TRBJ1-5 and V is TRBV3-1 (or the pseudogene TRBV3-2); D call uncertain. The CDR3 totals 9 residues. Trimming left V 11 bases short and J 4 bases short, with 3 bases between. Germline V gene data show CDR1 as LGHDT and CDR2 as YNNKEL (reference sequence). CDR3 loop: CALNQPQHF. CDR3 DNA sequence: TGTGCCCTTAATCAGCCCCAGCATTTT.

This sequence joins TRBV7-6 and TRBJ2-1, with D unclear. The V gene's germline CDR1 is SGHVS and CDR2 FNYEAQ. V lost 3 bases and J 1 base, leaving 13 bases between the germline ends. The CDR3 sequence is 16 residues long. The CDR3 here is CASSLDRGESYNEQFF. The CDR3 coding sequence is TGTGCCAGCAGCTTGGATCGTGGCGAATCCTACAATGAGCAGTTCTTC.

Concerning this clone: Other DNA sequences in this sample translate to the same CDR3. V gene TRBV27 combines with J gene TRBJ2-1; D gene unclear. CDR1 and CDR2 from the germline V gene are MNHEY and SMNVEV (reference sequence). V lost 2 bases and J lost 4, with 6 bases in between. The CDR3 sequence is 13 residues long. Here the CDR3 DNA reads TGTGCCAGCAGTTTAGGAGAGTACAATGAGCAGTTCTTC. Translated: CASSLGEYNEQFF.

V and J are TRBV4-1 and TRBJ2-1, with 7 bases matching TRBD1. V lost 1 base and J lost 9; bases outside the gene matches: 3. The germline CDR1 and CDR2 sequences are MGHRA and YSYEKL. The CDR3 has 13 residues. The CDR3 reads CASSQAGTVEQFF. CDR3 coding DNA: TGCGCCAGCAGCCAAGCCGGGACAGTTGAGCAGTTCTTC.

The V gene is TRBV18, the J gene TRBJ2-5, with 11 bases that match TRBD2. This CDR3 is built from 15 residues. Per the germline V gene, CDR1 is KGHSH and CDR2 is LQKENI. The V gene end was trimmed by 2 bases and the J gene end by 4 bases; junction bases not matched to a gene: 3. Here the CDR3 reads CASSPRLAGTETQYF. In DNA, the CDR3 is TGTGCCAGCTCACCAAGACTAGCGGGAACAGAGACCCAGTACTTC.

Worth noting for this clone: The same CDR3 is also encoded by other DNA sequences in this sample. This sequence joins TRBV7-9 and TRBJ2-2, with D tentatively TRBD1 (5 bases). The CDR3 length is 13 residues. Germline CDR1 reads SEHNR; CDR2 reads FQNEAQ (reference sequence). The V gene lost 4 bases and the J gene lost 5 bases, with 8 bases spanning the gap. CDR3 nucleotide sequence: TGTGCCAGCAGCTCTAAGGGGACCGGGGAGCTGTTTTTT. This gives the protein CASSSKGTGELFF.

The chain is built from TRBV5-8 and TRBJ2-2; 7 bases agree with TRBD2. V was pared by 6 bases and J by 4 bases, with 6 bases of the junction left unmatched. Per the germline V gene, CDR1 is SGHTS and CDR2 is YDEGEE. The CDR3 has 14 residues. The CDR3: CASTVAGITGELFF. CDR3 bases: TGTGCCAGCACGGTAGCGGGTATCACCGGGGAGCTGTTTTTT.

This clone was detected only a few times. CDR3 protein: CASSVGRGDYEQYF. The CDR3 nucleotides read TGTGCCAGCAGTGTCGGCAGGGGGGACTACGAGCAGTACTTC. The V and J genes are TRBV6-1 and TRBJ2-7, with a weak D call TRBD1 (7 bases). Trimming removed 4 bases at V and 3 bases at J, with 13 bases between. Looked up from germline, CDR1 is MNHNS and CDR2 is SASEGT. This CDR3 spans 14 amino acids.

The CDR3 bases are TGCGCCAGCACCCAAAGCGGGGGGGGAGCCTACGAGCAGTACTTC. Its translation: CASTQSGGGAYEQYF. This chain joins TRBV10-2 and TRBJ2-7; 10 bases line up with TRBD2. The CDR3 totals 15 residues. Germline values: CDR1 WSHSY, CDR2 SAAADI. V was pared by 7 bases and J by 2 bases, with 8 bases of the junction left unmatched.

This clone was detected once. The CDR3 bases are TGTGCCAGCAGTCCAAGACTAGCTTACGAGCAGTACTTC. This sequence encodes CASSPRLAYEQYF. The V and J genes are TRBV28 and TRBJ2-7; TRBD2 aligns across 7 bases. V was pared by 5 bases and J by 4 bases, with 5 bases of the junction left unmatched. CDR1 is MDHEN and CDR2 is SYDVKM in the germline V gene. This CDR3 region has 13 residues.